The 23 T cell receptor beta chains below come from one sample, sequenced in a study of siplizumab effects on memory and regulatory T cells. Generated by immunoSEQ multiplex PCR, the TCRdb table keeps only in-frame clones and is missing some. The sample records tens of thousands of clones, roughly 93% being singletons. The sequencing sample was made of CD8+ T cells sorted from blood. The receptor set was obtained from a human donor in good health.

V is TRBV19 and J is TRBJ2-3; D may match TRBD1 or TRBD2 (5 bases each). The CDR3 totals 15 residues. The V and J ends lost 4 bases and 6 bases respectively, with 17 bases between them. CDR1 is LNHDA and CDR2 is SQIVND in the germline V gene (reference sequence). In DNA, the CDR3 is TGTGCCAGTAGTACTAGTATGGGGGAAACCGATACGCAGTATTTT. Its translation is CASSTSMGETDTQYF.

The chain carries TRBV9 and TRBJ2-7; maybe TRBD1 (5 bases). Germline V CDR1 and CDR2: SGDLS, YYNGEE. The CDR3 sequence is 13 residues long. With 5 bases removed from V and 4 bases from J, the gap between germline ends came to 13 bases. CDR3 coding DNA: TGTGCCAGCAGTCGAAGGCAGGGATACGAGCAGTACTTC. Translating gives CASSRRQGYEQYF.

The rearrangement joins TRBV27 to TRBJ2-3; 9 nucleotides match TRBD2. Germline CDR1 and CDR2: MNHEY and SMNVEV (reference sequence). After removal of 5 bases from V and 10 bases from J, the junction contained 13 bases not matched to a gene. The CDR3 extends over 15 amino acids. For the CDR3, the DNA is TGTGCCAGCAGTATAGGGACTAGCACATCGGATGCGCAGTATTTT. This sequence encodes CASSIGTSTSDAQYF.

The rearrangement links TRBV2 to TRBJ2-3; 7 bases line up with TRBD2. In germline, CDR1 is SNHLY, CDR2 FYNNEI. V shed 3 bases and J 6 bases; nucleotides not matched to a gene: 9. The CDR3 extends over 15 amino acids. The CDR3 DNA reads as TGTGCCAGCAGTGATGGCGGCGGGGGAGGGGATACGCAGTATTTT. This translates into CASSDGGGGGDTQYF.

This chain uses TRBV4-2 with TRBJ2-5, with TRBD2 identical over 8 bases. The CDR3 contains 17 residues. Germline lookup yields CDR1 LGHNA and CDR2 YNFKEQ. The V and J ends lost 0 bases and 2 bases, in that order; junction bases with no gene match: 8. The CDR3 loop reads CASSQDIGGGPQETQYF. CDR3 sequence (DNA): TGTGCCAGCAGCCAAGATATCGGGGGGGGGCCGCAAGAGACCCAGTACTTC.

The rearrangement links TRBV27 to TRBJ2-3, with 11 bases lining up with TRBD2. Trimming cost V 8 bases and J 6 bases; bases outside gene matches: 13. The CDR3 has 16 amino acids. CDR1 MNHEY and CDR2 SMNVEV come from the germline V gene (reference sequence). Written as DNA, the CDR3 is TGTGCCAGCGCAAGTGGGCTAGCGGGGGGCAGGGATACGCAGTATTTT. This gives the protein CASASGLAGGRDTQYF.

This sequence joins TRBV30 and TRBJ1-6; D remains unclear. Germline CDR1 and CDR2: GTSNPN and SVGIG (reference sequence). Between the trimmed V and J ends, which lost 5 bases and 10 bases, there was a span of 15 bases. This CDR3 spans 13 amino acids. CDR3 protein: CAWAGSGYSPLHF. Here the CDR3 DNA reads TGTGCCTGGGCCGGCTCCGGCTACTCACCCCTCCACTTT. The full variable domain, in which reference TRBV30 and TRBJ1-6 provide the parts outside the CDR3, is SQTIHQWPATLVQPVGSPLSLECTVEGTSNPNLYWYRQAAGRGLQLLFYSVGIGQISSEVPQNLSASRPQDRQFILSSKKLLLSDSGFYLCAWAGSGYSPLHFGNGTRLTVT.

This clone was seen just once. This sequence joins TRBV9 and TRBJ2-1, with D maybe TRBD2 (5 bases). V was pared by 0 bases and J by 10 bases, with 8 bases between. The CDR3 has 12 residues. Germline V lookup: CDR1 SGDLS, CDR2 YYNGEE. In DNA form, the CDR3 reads TGTGCCAGCAGCGTAGAAGGGAGCGAGCAGTTCTTC. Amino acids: CASSVEGSEQFF.

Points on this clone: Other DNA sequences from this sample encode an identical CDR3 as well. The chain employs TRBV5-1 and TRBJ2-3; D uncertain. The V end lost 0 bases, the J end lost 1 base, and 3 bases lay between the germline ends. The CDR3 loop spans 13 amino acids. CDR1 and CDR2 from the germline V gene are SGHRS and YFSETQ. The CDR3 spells CASSLEGTDTQYF. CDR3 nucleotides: TGCGCCAGCAGCTTGGAGGGCACAGATACGCAGTATTTT.

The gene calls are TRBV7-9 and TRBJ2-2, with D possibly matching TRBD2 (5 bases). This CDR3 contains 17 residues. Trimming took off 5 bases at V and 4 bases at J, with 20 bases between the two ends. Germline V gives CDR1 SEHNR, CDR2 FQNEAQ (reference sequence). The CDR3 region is CASSPPLFTEGTGELFF. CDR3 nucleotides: TGTGCCAGCAGCCCCCCGCTATTTACAGAGGGCACCGGGGAGCTGTTTTTT.

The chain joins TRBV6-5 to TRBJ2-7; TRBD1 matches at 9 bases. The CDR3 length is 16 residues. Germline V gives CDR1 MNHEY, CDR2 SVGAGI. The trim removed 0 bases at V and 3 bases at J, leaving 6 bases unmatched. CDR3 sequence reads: CASSYSRRTGDYEQYF. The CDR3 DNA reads TGTGCCAGCAGTTACTCTCGGCGGACAGGGGACTACGAGCAGTACTTC.

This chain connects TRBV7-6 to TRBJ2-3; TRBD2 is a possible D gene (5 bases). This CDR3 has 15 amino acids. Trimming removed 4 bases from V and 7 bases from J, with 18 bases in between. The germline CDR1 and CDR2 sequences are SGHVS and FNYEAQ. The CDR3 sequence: CASSSLEGEGNTQYF. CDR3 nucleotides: TGTGCCAGCAGCTCGTTAGAGGGTGAGGGAAATACGCAGTATTTT.

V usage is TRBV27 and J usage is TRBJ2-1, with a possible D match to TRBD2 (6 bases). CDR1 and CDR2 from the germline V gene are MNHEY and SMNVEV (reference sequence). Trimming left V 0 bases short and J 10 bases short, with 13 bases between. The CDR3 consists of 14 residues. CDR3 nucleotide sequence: TGTGCCAGCAGTTTATCGGGGGGAGTAAAGGAGCAGTTCTTC. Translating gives CASSLSGGVKEQFF.

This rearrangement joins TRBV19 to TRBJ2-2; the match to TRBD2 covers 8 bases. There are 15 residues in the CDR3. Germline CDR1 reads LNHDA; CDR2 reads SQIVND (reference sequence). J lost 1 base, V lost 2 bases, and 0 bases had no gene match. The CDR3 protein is CASSITSGNTGELFF. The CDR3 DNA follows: TGTGCCAGTAGTATAACTAGCGGGAACACCGGGGAGCTGTTTTTT.

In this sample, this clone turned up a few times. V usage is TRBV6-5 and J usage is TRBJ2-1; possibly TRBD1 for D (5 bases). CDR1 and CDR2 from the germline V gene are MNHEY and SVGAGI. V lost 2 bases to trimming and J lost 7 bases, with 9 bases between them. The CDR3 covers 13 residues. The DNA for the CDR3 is TGTGCCAGCAGTTACGGCAGGGAAAATGAGCAGTTCTTC. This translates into CASSYGRENEQFF.

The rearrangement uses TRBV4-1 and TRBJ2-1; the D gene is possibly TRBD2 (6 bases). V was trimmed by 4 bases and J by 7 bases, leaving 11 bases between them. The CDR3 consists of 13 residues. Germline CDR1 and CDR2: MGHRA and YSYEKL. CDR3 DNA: TGCGCCAGCAGCCTCGACGGGGGAAATGAGCAGTTCTTC. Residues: CASSLDGGNEQFF.

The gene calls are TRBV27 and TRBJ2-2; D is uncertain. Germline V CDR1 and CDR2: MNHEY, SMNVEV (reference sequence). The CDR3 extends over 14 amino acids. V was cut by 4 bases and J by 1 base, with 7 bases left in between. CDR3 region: CASSYELNTGELFF. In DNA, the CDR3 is TGTGCCAGCAGTTACGAGTTGAACACCGGGGAGCTGTTTTTT.

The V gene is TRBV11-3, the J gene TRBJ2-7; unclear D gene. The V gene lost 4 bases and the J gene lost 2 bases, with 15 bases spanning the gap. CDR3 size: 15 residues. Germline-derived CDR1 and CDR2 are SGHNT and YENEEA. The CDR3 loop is CASSWGLTAAYEQYF. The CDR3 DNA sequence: TGTGCCAGCAGCTGGGGTCTGACGGCGGCCTACGAGCAGTACTTC. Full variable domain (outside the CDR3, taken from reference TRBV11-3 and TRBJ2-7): EAGVVQSPRYKIIEKKQPVAFWCNPISGHNTLYWYLQNLGQGPELLIRYENEEAVDDSQLPKDRFSAERLKGVDSTLKIQPAELGDSAVYLCASSWGLTAAYEQYFGPGTRLTVT.

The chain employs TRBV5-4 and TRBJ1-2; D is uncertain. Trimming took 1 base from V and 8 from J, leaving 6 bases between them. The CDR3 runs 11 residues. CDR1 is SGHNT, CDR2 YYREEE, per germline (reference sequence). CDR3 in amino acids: CASSLSGGYTF. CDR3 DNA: TGTGCCAGCAGCTTGAGTGGGGGCTACACCTTC.

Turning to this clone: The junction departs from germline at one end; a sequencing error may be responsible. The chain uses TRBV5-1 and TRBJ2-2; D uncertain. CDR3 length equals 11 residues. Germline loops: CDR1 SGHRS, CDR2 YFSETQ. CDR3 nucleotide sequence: TGTGCCAGCAGCTACACCGGGGAGCTGTTTTTT. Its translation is CASSYTGELFF.

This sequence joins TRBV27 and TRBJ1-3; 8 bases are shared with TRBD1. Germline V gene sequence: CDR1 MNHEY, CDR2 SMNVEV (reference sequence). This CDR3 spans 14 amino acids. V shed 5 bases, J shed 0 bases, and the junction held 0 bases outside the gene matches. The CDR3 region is CASSTGGSGNTIYF. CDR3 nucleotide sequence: TGTGCCAGCAGTACAGGGGGCTCTGGAAACACCATATATTTT.

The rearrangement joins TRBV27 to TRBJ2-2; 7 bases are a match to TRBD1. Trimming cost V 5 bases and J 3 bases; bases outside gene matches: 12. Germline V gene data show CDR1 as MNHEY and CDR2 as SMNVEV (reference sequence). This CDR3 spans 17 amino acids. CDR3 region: CASSPITDRHDTGELFF. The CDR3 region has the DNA TGTGCCAGCAGTCCTATAACGGACAGGCACGACACCGGGGAGCTGTTTTTT.

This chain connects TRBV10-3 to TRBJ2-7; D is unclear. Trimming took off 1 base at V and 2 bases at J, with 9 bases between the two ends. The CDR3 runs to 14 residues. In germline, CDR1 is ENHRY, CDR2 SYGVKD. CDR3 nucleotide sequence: TGTGCCATCAGTGAGTTGGTCGAAGCCTACGAGCAGTACTTC. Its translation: CAISELVEAYEQYF.